The 18 T cell receptor beta chains below all came from one sample that was sequenced in a study of Tregs in tolerant kidney transplant recipients (dated by TCRdb to between 2018 and 2020). Interpreted using the paper, the time point label stands for: 6 months after combined kidney and bone marrow transplant. Related donors were used in the transplants with nonmyeloablative bone marrow transplantation, and mixed chimerism was transient in the human trials. Library construction relied on the immunoSEQ multiplex PCR assay. What TCRdb holds here is the immuneACCESS table cut down to in-frame rearrangements. Part of the clones is not present; checked against another copy, under half of the missing clones reflect an unresolved V gene, and the others are unexplained. This sample holds about 64,000 clones; around 87% were observed only once. The top ten clonotypes cover around 4% of the sample. This material consisted of CD4+ T cells from blood (PBMCs), taken 6 months after the transplant. The receptors shown here come from a human patient who received a combined kidney and bone marrow transplant. Some T cells seen after a transplant may have their origin in the graft donor.

The V gene is TRBV29-1, the J gene TRBJ2-7; 11 bases match TRBD2. The CDR3 consists of 14 residues. V lost 4 bases, J lost 3 bases, and 5 bases stayed unmatched. Germline V gene data show CDR1 as SQVTM and CDR2 as ANQGSEA. The CDR3 loop is CSVAHGTSGYEQYF. The DNA of the CDR3 is TGCAGCGTTGCCCACGGGACTAGCGGCTACGAGCAGTACTTC.

CDR3 residues: CASSPNARGADYGYTF. The DNA for the CDR3 is TGTGCCAGCAGCCCAAACGCCCGGGGGGCAGACTATGGCTACACCTTC. This chain connects TRBV7-2 to TRBJ1-2, with a weak D call TRBD1 (6 bases). Between the trimmed V and J ends, which lost 5 bases and 3 bases, there was a span of 19 bases. Germline V lookup: CDR1 SGHTA, CDR2 FQGNSA. The CDR3 is 16 residues long.

V gene TRBV11-3 combines with J gene TRBJ2-5; TRBD1 matches at 7 bases. V lost 1 base to trimming and J lost 5 bases; unmatched junction nucleotides: 7. The CDR3 is 15 amino acids. Germline V gene lookup returns CDR1 SGHNT and CDR2 YENEEA. CDR3 region: CASSLGLTGQETQYF. The CDR3 DNA is TGTGCCAGCAGCTTAGGACTGACAGGGCAGGAGACCCAGTACTTC.

This chain links TRBV5-6 with TRBJ2-7; D is uncertain. Trimming pared 2 bases from V and 5 bases from J, leaving 14 bases between. The germline gives CDR1 SGHDT, CDR2 YYEEEE. CDR3 length: 14 residues. The CDR3 DNA sequence: TGTGCCAGCAGCTTATTTTCCAGATTTGACGAGCAGTACTTC. It specifies CASSLFSRFDEQYF.

This chain joins TRBV19 and TRBJ2-5; 10 nucleotides match TRBD1. The CDR3 is made up of 14 amino acids. Germline loops: CDR1 LNHDA, CDR2 SQIVND (reference sequence). With 7 bases clipped from V and 5 bases from J, the junction kept 7 bases outside the gene matches. CDR3 amino acids: CASTRTGGRETQYF. Written as DNA, the CDR3 is TGTGCCAGTACCCGGACAGGGGGAAGGGAGACCCAGTACTTC.

This clone was seen a single time. The rearrangement joins TRBV4-1 to TRBJ1-4; 7 bases fit TRBD1. Germline V gives CDR1 MGHRA, CDR2 YSYEKL. The CDR3 contains 17 residues. J was trimmed by 0 bases and V by 2 bases; bases with no gene match: 6. CDR3 coding DNA: TGCGCCAGCAGCCAACGGGGGACAGAAGCAACTAATGAAAAACTGTTTTTT. Protein product: CASSQRGTEATNEKLFF.

This clone appeared a single time. The CDR3 loop reads CASSLAGQGALSGNTIYF. The CDR3 bases are TGCGCCAGCAGCTTGGCGGGACAGGGGGCTTTATCTGGAAACACCATATATTTT. The V and J genes are TRBV5-1 and TRBJ1-3, with TRBD1 matching 12 bases. The V gene's germline CDR1 is SGHRS and CDR2 YFSETQ. V trimming: 0 bases; J trimming: 1 base; junction bases outside the gene matches: 5. The CDR3 totals 18 residues.

In its sample, this clone was seen a few times. This chain links TRBV7-2 with TRBJ2-2; 7 bases are shared with TRBD2. V lost 2 bases and J lost 4; bases outside the gene matches: 4. Germline CDR1 SGHTA, CDR2 FQGNSA. The CDR3 is 15 residues long. The CDR3 region has the DNA TGTGCCAGCAGCTTATCTAGCGGTGGCACCGGGGAGCTGTTTTTT. It is translated as CASSLSSGGTGELFF.

The chain is built from TRBV6-6 and TRBJ1-1; D gene uncertain. The CDR3 covers 11 residues. V was clipped by 6 bases and J by 7 bases, with 9 bases between them. Germline CDR1 MNHNY, CDR2 SVGAGI (reference sequence). The CDR3 sequence: CASSFGGEAFF. CDR3 bases: TGTGCCAGCAGCTTCGGAGGTGAAGCTTTCTTT.

Regarding this clone: One end of the junction is discordant with germline, which a read error may explain. Other DNA sequences from this sample encode an identical CDR3 as well. The chain combines TRBV5-4 with TRBJ1-1; the D gene is possibly TRBD1 (6 bases). This CDR3 region has 15 residues. Germline CDR1 and CDR2: SGHNT and YYREEE (reference sequence). The CDR3 DNA reads TGTGCCAGCAGCCCGGACAGTTTCAGGAACACTGAGGCTTTCTTT. Translated: CASSPDSFRNTEAFF. The variable domain in full, completed from reference TRBV5-4 and TRBJ1-1, reads ETGVTQSPTHLIKTRGQQVTLRCSSQSGHNTVSWYQQALGQGPQFIFQYYREEENGRGNFPPRFSGLQFPNYSSELNVNALELDDSALYLCASSPDSFRNTEAFFGQGTRLTVV.

This clone was observed a single time. This sequence joins TRBV29-1 and TRBJ1-4, with D possibly being TRBD1 (5 bases). In germline, CDR1 is SQVTM, CDR2 ANQGSEA. This CDR3 has 14 residues. V was trimmed by 6 bases and J by 0 bases, leaving 11 bases between them. The CDR3: CSVVGGTTNEKLFF. In DNA, the CDR3 is TGCAGCGTGGTGGGGGGAACAACTAATGAAAAACTGTTTTTT. The full variable domain, its missing parts supplied by reference TRBV29-1 and TRBJ1-4, is SAVISQKPSRDICQRGTSLTIQCQVDSQVTMMFWYRQQPGQSLTLIATANQGSEATYESGFVIDKFPISRPNLTFSTLTVSNMSPEDSSIYLCSVVGGTTNEKLFFGSGTQLSVL.

This chain connects TRBV11-2 to TRBJ2-2; possible D gene TRBD1, 6 bases. The CDR3 loop spans 18 amino acids. CDR1 is SGHAT, CDR2 FQNNGV, per germline. The ends were cut back, 1 base at V and 2 bases at J, with 17 bases in the middle. The CDR3 loop is CASSLARAGDFNTGELFF. In DNA form, the CDR3 reads TGTGCCAGCAGCTTAGCTCGGGCAGGGGATTTCAACACCGGGGAGCTGTTTTTT.

The chain is built from TRBV5-1 and TRBJ2-5; 10 nucleotides line up with TRBD2. The CDR3 has 16 residues. V lost 1 base and J lost 3; bases outside the gene matches: 6. The germline V gene encodes CDR1 SGHRS and CDR2 YFSETQ. The CDR3 region is CASSLRLAGLKETQYF. The CDR3 DNA is TGCGCCAGCAGCTTGCGACTAGCGGGCCTCAAAGAGACCCAGTACTTC.

The rearrangement uses TRBV9 and TRBJ2-3; D may be TRBD2 (6 bases). With 3 bases removed from V and 2 bases from J, the gap between germline ends came to 16 bases. Looked up from germline, CDR1 is SGDLS and CDR2 is YYNGEE. This CDR3 is built from 16 residues. DNA for the CDR3: TGTGCCAGCAGCGCGGGGACTCACCAATTCACAGATACGCAGTATTTT. Translating gives CASSAGTHQFTDTQYF.

This clone appeared a single time. The V gene is TRBV29-1, the J gene TRBJ2-6, with TRBD2 matching over 7 bases. V shed 6 bases, J shed 7 bases, and the junction held 3 bases outside the gene matches. The V gene's germline CDR1 is SQVTM and CDR2 ANQGSEA. CDR3 length: 12 amino acids. CDR3 bases: TGCAGCGTGCGGGACTACGCCAACGTCCTGACTTTC. Its protein product is CSVRDYANVLTF.

The chain couples TRBV30 to TRBJ1-1, with 12 bases fitting TRBD1. CDR1 is GTSNPN, CDR2 SVGIG, per germline (reference sequence). V shed 8 bases, J shed 11 bases, and the junction held 18 bases outside the gene matches. CDR3 length: 15 amino acids. This CDR3 reads CASWDRGRRTPGAFF. The CDR3 region has the DNA TGTGCCAGCTGGGACAGGGGGCGTCGAACCCCGGGGGCTTTCTTT. The whole variable domain, filled in from reference TRBV30 and TRBJ1-1, reads SQTIHQWPATLVQPVGSPLSLECTVEGTSNPNLYWYRQAAGRGLQLLFYSVGIGQISSEVPQNLSASRPQDRQFILSSKKLLLSDSGFYLCASWDRGRRTPGAFFGQGTRLTVV.

This chain links TRBV7-8 with TRBJ2-2, with a tentative D call TRBD1 (5 bases). In germline, CDR1 is SGHVS, CDR2 FQNEAQ. Trimming pared 5 bases from V and 1 base from J, leaving 11 bases between. This CDR3 has 15 amino acids. Here the CDR3 reads CASSPRERNTGELFF. The CDR3 DNA is TGTGCCAGCAGCCCCAGGGAAAGGAACACCGGGGAGCTGTTTTTT. The full variable domain, in which reference TRBV7-8 and TRBJ2-2 provide the parts outside the CDR3, is GAGVSQSPRYKVAKRGQDVALRCDPISGHVSLFWYQQALGQGPEFLTYFQNEAQLDKSGLPSDRFFAERPEGSVSTLKIQRTQQEDSAVYLCASSPRERNTGELFFGEGSRLTVL.

This clone occurred a few times. The chain joins TRBV6-1 to TRBJ1-1; the D gene is possibly TRBD1 (6 bases). Germline assignment: CDR1 MNHNS and CDR2 SASEGT. V was clipped by 6 bases and J by 11 bases, with 22 bases between them. This CDR3 has 14 amino acids. CDR3 residues: CASRKALLTGSAFF. The CDR3 region has the DNA TGTGCCAGCAGGAAGGCCCTCTTGACAGGTTCTGCTTTCTTT.